This T cell receptor beta chain was sequenced in a study of shared clonotypes between healthy human individuals. Background on the study: The donor group consisted of two women and a few men, aged 18 to 49.

Study conclusions and caveats: Between several donors, naive CD4 clonotypes were shared at a level of about 5%. Compared with memory subsets, naive subsets generally had larger estimated richness.

The genomic DNA of each subset was split evenly across several immunoSEQ plates. Repertoires were generated with immunoSEQ multiplex PCR, while TCRdb's copy carries only in-frame clones and drops some. Of 2.5 million or so clones in the sample, over 85% were seen once. Comments on this clone: The antigen is not known.

CDR1 KGHSH and CDR2 LQKENI come from the germline V gene. This CDR3 is built from 14 residues. V was clipped by 2 bases and J by 7 bases, with 12 bases between them. V is TRBV18 and J is TRBJ2-1; D is perhaps TRBD1 or TRBD2 (6 bases each). Sequences were obtained from naive CD4+ T cells sorted from blood. Subset specified: CD45RA+ positively selected. The TCR originated in a man between 18 and 29 years old in good health. The CDR3 protein is CASSPSWGANEQFF. In DNA form, the CDR3 reads TGTGCCAGCTCACCATCCTGGGGGGCGAATGAGCAGTTCTTC.